A single sample gave rise to the 29 T cell receptor beta chains below, sequenced in a study of T-cell memory formation after mild COVID-19. TCRdb reanalysed the 5' RACE reads using MiXCR and keeps one entry per CDR3 protein. The sample yields a few hundred thousand distinct CDR3 sequences, around 20% seen once. Material: PBMCs or a T cell subset sorted from them (not recorded which). The receptors originated from an adult woman who had mild COVID-19 (a few samples of this study predate the infection). Cell type and time point are not known.

The J gene is TRBJ2-1, the V gene TRBV6-2 or TRBV6-3; 12 bases align to TRBD2. In germline, CDR1 is MNHEY, CDR2 SVGEGT. The CDR3 loop spans 15 amino acids. After removal of 6 bases from V and 6 bases from J, the junction contained 6 bases not matched to a gene. As DNA, the CDR3 is TGTGCCAGCAGGCCTAGCGGGAGGGTTTTCAATGAGCAGTTCTTC. Residues: CASRPSGRVFNEQFF.

The chain recombines TRBV6-1 with TRBJ2-7; 12 bases agree with TRBD1. V lost 4 bases, J lost 5 bases, and 6 bases stayed unmatched. This CDR3 contains 15 residues. The germline gives CDR1 MNHNS, CDR2 SASEGT. As DNA, the CDR3 is TGTGCCAGCAGTGCCGGGACAGGGGGCCCCGACGAGCAGTACTTC. Its protein product is CASSAGTGGPDEQYF.

This clonotype showed up just a few times. The chain joins TRBV7-9 to TRBJ2-1; D gene ambiguous. Germline-derived CDR1 and CDR2 are SEHNR and FQNEAQ (reference sequence). The V end was cut by 4 bases, the J end by 8 bases, with 9 bases between. There are 12 residues in the CDR3. Written as DNA, the CDR3 is TGTGCCAGCAGCTCTGGGGTCGATGAGCAGTTCTTC. Encoded protein: CASSSGVDEQFF.

The rearrangement uses TRBV4-1 and TRBJ2-7; 7 positions agree with TRBD1. The CDR3 spans 14 residues. V was pared by 5 bases and J by 2 bases, with 6 bases of the junction left unmatched. Germline values: CDR1 MGHRA, CDR2 YSYEKL. The CDR3 loop is CASSSMGQTYEQYF. CDR3 DNA: TGCGCCAGCAGCTCAATGGGACAGACCTACGAGCAGTACTTC.

V is TRBV4-1 and J is TRBJ2-2, with no clear D. Germline V gene data show CDR1 as MGHRA and CDR2 as YSYEKL. V lost 1 base and J 1 base, leaving 7 bases between the germline ends. The length of the CDR3 is 15 residues. The chain's CDR3 is CASSQVGLNTGELFF. The CDR3 coding sequence is TGCGCCAGCAGCCAAGTAGGGTTGAACACCGGGGAGCTGTTTTTT.

This clonotype showed up many times. The chain links TRBV6-5 to TRBJ1-4; unclear D gene. The CDR3 sequence is 14 residues long. Between the trimmed V and J ends, which lost 0 bases and 7 bases, there was a span of 9 bases. Germline V gene sequence: CDR1 MNHEY, CDR2 SVGAGI. In DNA form, the CDR3 reads TGTGCCAGCAGTTACTCGGGGAGATCTGAAAAACTGTTTTTT. Protein sequence: CASSYSGRSEKLFF.

This clonotype occurred a few times. The CDR3 region has the DNA TGTGCCAGCAGCGTAGCTCCCCACAGTCCCTTGATCTCTGGGGCCAACGTCCTGACTTTC. Translation gives CASSVAPHSPLISGANVLTF. The rearrangement joins TRBV9 to TRBJ2-6; D remains ambiguous. The V end lost 0 bases, the J end lost 0 bases, and 19 bases lay between the germline ends. In germline, CDR1 is SGDLS, CDR2 YYNGEE. This CDR3 region has 20 residues.

The chain links TRBV7-9 to TRBJ2-4; 13 bases are a match to TRBD2. Unmatched junction bases numbered 10, after V lost 5 bases and J lost 15 bases. Germline CDR1 reads SEHNR; CDR2 reads FQNEAQ (reference sequence). The CDR3 spans 14 residues. This chain's CDR3 is CASSPSGLAGARYF. The DNA of the CDR3 is TGTGCCAGCAGCCCAAGCGGACTAGCGGGAGCAAGGTACTTC.

V gene TRBV29-1 combines with J gene TRBJ2-7, with 7 bases that match TRBD1. This CDR3 is built from 16 residues. Germline lookup yields CDR1 SQVTM and CDR2 ANQGSEA. V was pared by 1 base and J by 0 bases, with 9 bases of the junction left unmatched. CDR3 in DNA: TGCAGCGTTGAAGCCTTGGGACAGACGTCCTCCTACGAGCAGTACTTC. Its protein is CSVEALGQTSSYEQYF.

This clonotype was observed a few times. The gene calls are TRBV9 and TRBJ2-1; D might be TRBD2 (7 bases). Per germline, CDR1 SGDLS and CDR2 YYNGEE. Trimming took 3 bases from V and 8 from J, leaving 21 bases between them. The CDR3 spans 16 residues. CDR3 nucleotide sequence: TGTGCCAGCAGCGCCCGAGGTGGAGGGAGGGGGGATGAGCAGTTCTTC. Translation: CASSARGGGRGDEQFF.

This clonotype was detected once. The chain joins TRBV18 to TRBJ2-7; 15 positions match TRBD2. The J segment lost 2 bases and the V segment lost 1 base, leaving 9 bases of the junction unmatched. The length of the CDR3 is 19 residues. Germline lookup yields CDR1 KGHSH and CDR2 LQKENI. CDR3 in DNA: TGTGCCAGCTCACCACTTTCGGGACTAGCGGGAGGCCTAGCCTACGAGCAGTACTTC. This encodes CASSPLSGLAGGLAYEQYF.

This clonotype was counted between two and nine times. The chain joins TRBV12-3 or TRBV12-4 to TRBJ1-2, with TRBD1 as a possible D gene (5 bases). Deletions cut 3 bases from V and 6 bases from J, with 20 bases between. This CDR3 contains 16 residues. The CDR3 nucleotides read TGTGCCAGCAGTTTCCTTAGGGGTAGACGGGCCGATGGCTACACCTTC. It specifies CASSFLRGRRADGYTF.

This clonotype has just a few counts. V usage is TRBV7-6 and J usage is TRBJ1-6; D call uncertain. The CDR3 extends over 16 amino acids. V lost 5 bases and J 5 bases, leaving 16 bases between the germline ends. Germline CDR1 is SGHVS and CDR2 is FNYEAQ. CDR3 region: CASSPSGGLHNSPLHF. The CDR3 DNA sequence: TGTGCCAGCAGCCCATCCGGAGGACTGCATAATTCACCCCTCCACTTT.

A few counts support this clonotype. This chain connects TRBV28 to TRBJ2-3; TRBD1 might be the D (6 bases). This CDR3 contains 14 residues. Germline loops: CDR1 MDHEN, CDR2 SYDVKM. Between the trimmed V and J ends, which lost 9 bases and 2 bases, there was a span of 15 bases. CDR3 bases: TGTGCCAGTTCCCGGGACACCCACACAGATACGCAGTATTTT. Residues: CASSRDTHTDTQYF.

This clonotype was counted a few times. V usage is TRBV12-3 or TRBV12-4 and J usage is TRBJ1-1; D is unclear. Trimming removed 6 bases at V and 1 base at J, with 9 bases between. This CDR3 comprises 13 residues. In DNA form, the CDR3 reads TGTGCCAGCAGCCGAAGATGGAACACTGAAGCTTTCTTT. Translating gives CASSRRWNTEAFF.

V usage is TRBV28 and J usage is TRBJ2-7, with TRBD2 matching over 8 bases. The V and J ends lost 2 bases and 6 bases, in that order; junction bases with no gene match: 9. CDR1 is MDHEN and CDR2 is SYDVKM in the germline V gene. This CDR3 is 15 amino acids long. CDR3: CASSLTGTRSREQYF. In nucleotides, the CDR3 is TGTGCCAGCAGTTTAACCGGGACTAGGTCTCGCGAGCAGTACTTC.

The chain employs TRBV4-3 and TRBJ2-1; TRBD2 aligns across 10 bases. Germline CDR1 LGHNA, CDR2 YSLEER. CDR3 size: 16 residues. The V gene end was trimmed by 4 bases and the J gene end by 3 bases; junction bases not matched to a gene: 6. The CDR3 here is CASSLRLAGLYNEQFF. In DNA form, the CDR3 reads TGCGCCAGCAGCCTAAGACTAGCGGGCCTCTACAATGAGCAGTTCTTC.

The chain links TRBV4-2 to TRBJ1-1, with D possibly TRBD1 on 5 matching bases. Germline assignment: CDR1 LGHNA and CDR2 YNFKEQ. The CDR3 totals 14 residues. Trimming took off 0 bases at V and 3 bases at J, with 8 bases between the two ends. Here the CDR3 DNA reads TGTGCCAGCAGCCAAGACAGGGCGGACACTGAAGCTTTCTTT. It codes for CASSQDRADTEAFF.

This clonotype has a handful of counts. The J gene is TRBJ2-6, the V gene TRBV20-1, with D possibly being TRBD1 or TRBD2 (6 bases each). CDR1 and CDR2 from the germline V gene are DFQATT and SNEGSKA (reference sequence). Trimming pared 5 bases from V and 4 bases from J, leaving 12 bases between. This CDR3 spans 14 amino acids. This CDR3 is CSAPRGPGANVLTF. CDR3 DNA sequence: TGCAGTGCTCCACGGGGGCCCGGGGCCAACGTCCTGACTTTC.

In DNA form, the CDR3 reads TGTGCCACCGGGCACGGTAGCGGGGGGGCCCGGCAGTTCTTC. Amino acid sequence: CATGHGSGGARQFF. V is TRBV12-3 or TRBV12-4 and J is TRBJ2-1; 11 bases agree with TRBD2. The CDR3 contains 14 residues. Trimming cost V 10 bases and J 12 bases; bases outside gene matches: 14.

CDR3 region: CASRWRDRGQFF. The CDR3 coding sequence is TGTGCCAGCAGGTGGCGGGACAGAGGGCAGTTCTTC. This rearrangement joins TRBV12-3 or TRBV12-4 to TRBJ2-1; weak D call: TRBD1 (7 bases). CDR3 length: 12 residues. Trimming shortened V by 6 bases and J by 12 bases, and 15 bases separated the two germline ends.

CDR3 sequence (DNA): TGTGCCAGCAGTGGACAGGGGGCCTTCCACTTT. Translation: CASSGQGAFHF. The chain has TRBV25-1 and TRBJ1-6; TRBD1 matches at 10 bases. The V gene's germline CDR1 is MGHDK and CDR2 SYGVNS. The CDR3 extends over 11 amino acids. J lost 17 bases, V lost 4 bases, and 2 bases had no gene match.

This clonotype was picked up a small number of times. The rearrangement links TRBV6-6 to TRBJ1-3, with D possibly TRBD1 on 5 matching bases. Trimming cost V 7 bases and J 2 bases, with 15 bases left between them. There are 15 residues in the CDR3. Germline CDR1 is MNHNY and CDR2 is SVGAGI (reference sequence). The CDR3 DNA reads TGTGCCAGCACCCTTACCTCGGGACCTGGAAACACCATATATTTT. Protein product: CASTLTSGPGNTIYF.

This clonotype was seen a handful of times. The chain has TRBV7-2 and TRBJ2-3; D is unresolved. There are 16 residues in the CDR3. Per germline, CDR1 SGHTA and CDR2 FQGNSA. Trimming took off 3 bases at V and 0 bases at J, with 13 bases between the two ends. CDR3 sequence reads: CASSFQSSTSTDTQYF. Written as DNA, the CDR3 is TGTGCCAGCAGCTTCCAGTCTTCTACCAGCACAGATACGCAGTATTTT.

V is TRBV7-9 and J is TRBJ2-1; 10 nucleotides agree with TRBD2. The V gene's germline CDR1 is SEHNR and CDR2 FQNEAQ (reference sequence). This CDR3 is built from 15 residues. V trimming: 5 bases; J trimming: 6 bases; junction bases outside the gene matches: 7. The CDR3 DNA follows: TGTGCCAGCAGCCCTCTAGCGGGAGCAGGCAATGAGCAGTTCTTC. Encoded protein: CASSPLAGAGNEQFF.

This clonotype has just a few counts. The gene calls are TRBV25-1 and TRBJ2-5; 7 nucleotides align to TRBD2. CDR1 is MGHDK and CDR2 is SYGVNS in the germline V gene. This CDR3 has 17 amino acids. V lost 3 bases, J lost 2 bases, and 12 bases stayed unmatched. The CDR3 DNA sequence: TGTGCCAGCAGTGAGTTTCAACAGCGGGGCTCTCAAGAGACCCAGTACTTC. It yields the protein CASSEFQQRGSQETQYF.

The V call is TRBV4-2, the J call TRBJ2-1; D might be TRBD2 (5 bases). The CDR3 loop spans 12 amino acids. Germline lookup yields CDR1 LGHNA and CDR2 YNFKEQ. The germline V and J ends were trimmed by 0 bases and 9 bases, with 6 bases remaining between them. In DNA form, the CDR3 reads TGTGCCAGCAGCCAAGACGGGGTTGAGCAGTTCTTC. It codes for CASSQDGVEQFF.

The chain is built from TRBV4-2 and TRBJ2-3; 8 bases fit TRBD1. Looked up from germline, CDR1 is LGHNA and CDR2 is YNFKEQ. This CDR3 is 17 amino acids long. V was clipped by 3 bases and J by 4 bases; unmatched bases: 12. CDR3: CASSQGRSDRAPDTQYF. CDR3 sequence (DNA): TGTGCCAGCAGCCAGGGACGTTCGGACAGGGCCCCAGATACGCAGTATTTT.

This clonotype has a handful of counts. V usage is TRBV5-1 and J usage is TRBJ2-3; 10 positions match TRBD2. This CDR3 contains 15 residues. The J segment lost 6 bases and the V segment lost 1 base, leaving 5 bases of the junction unmatched. Looked up from germline, CDR1 is SGHRS and CDR2 is YFSETQ. The CDR3 coding sequence is TGCGCCAGCAGCTTGACAGCGGGAGGGCGCGATACGCAGTATTTT. Its protein product is CASSLTAGGRDTQYF.